A selection of T cell receptor beta chains follows, all from one sample in a study of T cell changes during pregnancy in multiple sclerosis. Data came from immunoSEQ multiplex PCR; TCRdb stores just in-frame clones and leaves some out. The data show roughly 90,000 clones, around 93% seen once. The sample in question was peripheral blood, obtained before pregnancy. The receptor source for this set is a female donor with multiple sclerosis, enrolled in a pregnancy study. CDR3s leave out the opening cysteine and the closing phenylalanine or tryptophan.

>TRBV9|12
ASSAGQGGYEQY
>TRBV11-1|12
ASSRSGGNDEQF
>TRBV6-5|13
ASSPGTGGKEKLF
>TRBV5-5|14
ASSLGQTRYQETQY
>TRBV9|13
ASRAMDSRNTEAF
>TRBV27|13
ASSLRLAVYNEQF
>TRBV30|14
AWSPGTSGILGEQY
>TRBV5-5|13
ASSLEGQGRLEQY
>TRBV4-1|14
ASSQGLGGLNTEAF
>TRBV4-1|13
ASSQVTRAGNTIY
>TRBV6-4|10
ASSLHDTEAF
>TRBV11-2|14
ASSFRASGAYNEQF
>TRBV7-3|12
ASSSSGGANEQF
>TRBV6-6|13
ASRVTSGGAGELF
>TRBV7-2|11
ASSVSGGYEQY
>TRBV7-3|12
ASSPNGVTGELF
>TRBV9|11
ASSLYFNTEAF
>TRBV18|14
ASSPFWQDSGNTIY
>TRBV7-2|15
ASSLESVGFGNQPQH
>TRBV4-3|11
ASSQEEGQPQH
>TRBV4-2|12
ASSQARAAYEQY
>TRBV10-3|13
AISEGTGGAYEQY
>TRBV14|13
ASSYGTSPYNEQF
>TRBV28|12
ASSSGQTHYGYT
>TRBV6-9|10
ASSYRQETQY
>TRBV9|12
ASSSLTGGNEQY
>TRBV7-2|13
ASSSAQLSAVAQY
>TRBV6-5|14
ASSYSTGELDSPLH
>TRBV11-2|11
ASSLELHRGYT
>TRBV16|14
ASSQLLPTQTGELF
>TRBV4-1|14
ASSQPPRNGGNEQF
>TRBV10-3|13
AIGDGGSPNYGYT
>TRBV7-6|14
ASSSAGQGGPYEQY
>TRBV4-1|11
ASSQVVKNEQF